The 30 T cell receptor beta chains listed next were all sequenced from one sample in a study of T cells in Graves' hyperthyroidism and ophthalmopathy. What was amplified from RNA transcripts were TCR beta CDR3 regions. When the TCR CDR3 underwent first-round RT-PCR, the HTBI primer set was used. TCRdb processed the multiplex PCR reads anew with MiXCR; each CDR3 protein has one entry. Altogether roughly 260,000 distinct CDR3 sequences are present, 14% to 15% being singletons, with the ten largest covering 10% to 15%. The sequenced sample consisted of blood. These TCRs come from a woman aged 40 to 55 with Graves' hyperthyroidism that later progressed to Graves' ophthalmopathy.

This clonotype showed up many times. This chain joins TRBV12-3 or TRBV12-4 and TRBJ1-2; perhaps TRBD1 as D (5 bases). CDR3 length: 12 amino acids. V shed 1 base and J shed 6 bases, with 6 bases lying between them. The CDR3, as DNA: TGTGCCAGCAGTTTAGGGGGCCATGGCTACACCTTC. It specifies CASSLGGHGYTF.

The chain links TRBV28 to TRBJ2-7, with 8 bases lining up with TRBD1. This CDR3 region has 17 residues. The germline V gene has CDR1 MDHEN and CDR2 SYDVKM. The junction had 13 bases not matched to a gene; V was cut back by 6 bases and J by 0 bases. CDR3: CASSRPPLGQASYEQYF. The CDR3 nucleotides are TGTGCCAGCAGCCGCCCCCCACTGGGACAGGCCTCCTACGAGCAGTACTTC.

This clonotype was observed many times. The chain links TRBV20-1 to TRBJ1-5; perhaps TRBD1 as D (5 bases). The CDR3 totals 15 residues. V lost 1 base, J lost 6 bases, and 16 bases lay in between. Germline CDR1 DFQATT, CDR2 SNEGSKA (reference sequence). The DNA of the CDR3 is TGCAGTGCTAGAGTTGTTGGTCAGGGTGGTCAGCCCCAGCATTTT. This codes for CSARVVGQGGQPQHF.

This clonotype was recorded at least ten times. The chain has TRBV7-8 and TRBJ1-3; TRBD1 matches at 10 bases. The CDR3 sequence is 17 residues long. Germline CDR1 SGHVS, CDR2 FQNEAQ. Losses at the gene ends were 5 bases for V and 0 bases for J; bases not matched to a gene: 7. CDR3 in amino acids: CASSIRQGAYSGNTIYF. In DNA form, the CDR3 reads TGTGCCAGCAGCATTAGACAGGGGGCTTACTCTGGAAACACCATATATTTT.

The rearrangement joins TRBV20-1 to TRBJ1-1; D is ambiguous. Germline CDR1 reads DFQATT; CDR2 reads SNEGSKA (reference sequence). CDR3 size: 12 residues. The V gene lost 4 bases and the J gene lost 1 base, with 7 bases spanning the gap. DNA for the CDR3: TGCAGTGCTATTCGAACGAACACTGAAGCTTTCTTT. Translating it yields CSAIRTNTEAFF.

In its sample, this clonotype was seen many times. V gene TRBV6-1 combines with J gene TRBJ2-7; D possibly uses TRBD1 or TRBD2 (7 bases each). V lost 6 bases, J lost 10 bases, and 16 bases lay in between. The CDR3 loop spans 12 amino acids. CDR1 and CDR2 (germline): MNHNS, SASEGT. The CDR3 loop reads CASRRGLADQYF. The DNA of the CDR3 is TGTGCCAGCAGGAGGGGGCTAGCGGATCAGTACTTC.

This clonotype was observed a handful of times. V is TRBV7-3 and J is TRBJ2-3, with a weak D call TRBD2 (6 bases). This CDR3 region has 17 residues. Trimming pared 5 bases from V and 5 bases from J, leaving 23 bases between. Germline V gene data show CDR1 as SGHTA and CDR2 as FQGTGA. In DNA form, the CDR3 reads TGTGCCAGCAGCCGAGAGGGTCTAGCGTATGGCAAAGATACGCAGTATTTT. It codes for CASSREGLAYGKDTQYF.

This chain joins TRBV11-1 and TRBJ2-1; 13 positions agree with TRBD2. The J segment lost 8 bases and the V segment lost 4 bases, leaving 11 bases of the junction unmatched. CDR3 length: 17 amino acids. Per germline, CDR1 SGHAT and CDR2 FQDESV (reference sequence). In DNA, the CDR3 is TGTGCCAGCAGCTGGGGGACTAGCGGGATGGTCCGCGATGAGCAGTTCTTC. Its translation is CASSWGTSGMVRDEQFF.

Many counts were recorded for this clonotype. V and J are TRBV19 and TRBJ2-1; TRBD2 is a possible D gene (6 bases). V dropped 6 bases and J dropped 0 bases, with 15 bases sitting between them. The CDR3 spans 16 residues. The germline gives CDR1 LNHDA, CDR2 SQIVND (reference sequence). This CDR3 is CASRIEAGNSYNEQFF. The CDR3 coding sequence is TGTGCCAGTAGGATTGAAGCGGGCAACTCCTACAATGAGCAGTTCTTC.

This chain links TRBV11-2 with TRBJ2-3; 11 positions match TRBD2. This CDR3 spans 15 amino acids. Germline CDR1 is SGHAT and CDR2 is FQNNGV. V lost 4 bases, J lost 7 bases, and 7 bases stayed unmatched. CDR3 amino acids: CASSSLAGEAYTQYF. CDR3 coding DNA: TGTGCCAGCAGCTCACTAGCGGGAGAGGCGTATACGCAGTATTTT.

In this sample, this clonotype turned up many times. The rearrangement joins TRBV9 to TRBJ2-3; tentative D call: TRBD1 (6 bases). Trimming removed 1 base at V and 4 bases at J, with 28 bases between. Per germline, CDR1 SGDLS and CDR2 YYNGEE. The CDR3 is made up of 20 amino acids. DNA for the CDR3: TGTGCCAGCAGCGTATCCCCAAGTACAGGGCATGGGGTCTACTCAGATACGCAGTATTTT. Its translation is CASSVSPSTGHGVYSDTQYF.

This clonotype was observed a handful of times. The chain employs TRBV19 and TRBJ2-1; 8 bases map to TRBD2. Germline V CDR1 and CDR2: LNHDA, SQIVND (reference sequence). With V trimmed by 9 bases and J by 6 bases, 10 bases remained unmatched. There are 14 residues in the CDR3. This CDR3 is CASREGGLVNEQFF. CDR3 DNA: TGTGCCAGCCGGGAGGGCGGGTTAGTCAATGAGCAGTTCTTC.

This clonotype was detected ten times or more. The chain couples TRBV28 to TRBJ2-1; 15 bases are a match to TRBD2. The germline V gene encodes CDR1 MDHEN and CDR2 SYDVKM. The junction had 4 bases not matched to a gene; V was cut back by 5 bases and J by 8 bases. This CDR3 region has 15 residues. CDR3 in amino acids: CASSVGLAGGDEQFF. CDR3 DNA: TGTGCCAGCAGTGTGGGACTAGCGGGAGGCGATGAGCAGTTCTTC. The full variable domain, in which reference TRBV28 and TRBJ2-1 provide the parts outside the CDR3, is DVKVTQSSRYLVKRTGEKVFLECVQDMDHENMFWYRQDPGLGLRLIYFSYDVKMKEKGDIPEGYSVSREKKERFSLILESASTNQTSMYLCASSVGLAGGDEQFFGPGTRLTVL.

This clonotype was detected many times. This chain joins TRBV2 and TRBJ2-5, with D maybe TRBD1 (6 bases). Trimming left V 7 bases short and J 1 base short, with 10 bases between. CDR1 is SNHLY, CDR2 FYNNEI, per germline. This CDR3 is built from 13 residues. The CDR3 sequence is CASKGHLQETQYF. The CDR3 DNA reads TGTGCCAGCAAGGGACACCTCCAAGAGACCCAGTACTTC.

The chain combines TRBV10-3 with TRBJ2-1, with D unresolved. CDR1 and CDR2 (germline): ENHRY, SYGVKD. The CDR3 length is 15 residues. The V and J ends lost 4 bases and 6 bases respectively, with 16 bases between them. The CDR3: CAISAALGLGNEQFF. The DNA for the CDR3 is TGTGCCATCAGTGCCGCTTTAGGGCTGGGCAATGAGCAGTTCTTC.

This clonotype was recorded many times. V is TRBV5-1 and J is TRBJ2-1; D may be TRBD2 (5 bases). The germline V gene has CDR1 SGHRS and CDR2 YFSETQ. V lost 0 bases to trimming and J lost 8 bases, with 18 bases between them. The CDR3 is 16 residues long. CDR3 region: CASSLVPAGLVDEQFF. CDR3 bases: TGCGCCAGCAGCTTGGTTCCGGCGGGTTTGGTTGATGAGCAGTTCTTC.

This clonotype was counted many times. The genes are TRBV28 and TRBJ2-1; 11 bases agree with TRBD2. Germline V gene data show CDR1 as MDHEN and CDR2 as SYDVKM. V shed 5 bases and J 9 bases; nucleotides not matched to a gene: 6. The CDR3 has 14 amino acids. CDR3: CASSLPLAGVEQFF. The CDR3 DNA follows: TGTGCCAGCAGTCTCCCACTAGCGGGAGTTGAGCAGTTCTTC.

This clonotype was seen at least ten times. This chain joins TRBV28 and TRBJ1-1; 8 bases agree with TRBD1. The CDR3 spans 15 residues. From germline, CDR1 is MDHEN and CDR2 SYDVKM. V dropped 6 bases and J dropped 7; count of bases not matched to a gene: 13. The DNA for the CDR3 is TGTGCCAGCAGGTCGCAGGGGGCGCTTGACCATGAAGCTTTCTTT. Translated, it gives CASRSQGALDHEAFF.

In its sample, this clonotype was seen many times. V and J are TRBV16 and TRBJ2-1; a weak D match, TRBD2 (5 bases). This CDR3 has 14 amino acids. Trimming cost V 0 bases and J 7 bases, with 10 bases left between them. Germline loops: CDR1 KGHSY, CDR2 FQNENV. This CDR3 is CASSQSRGWNEQFF. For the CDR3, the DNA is TGTGCCAGCAGCCAATCTCGCGGGTGGAATGAGCAGTTCTTC.

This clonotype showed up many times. In DNA, the CDR3 is TGCGCCAGCAGCTGGGAAAGCGGGAGCTCCTACAATGAGCAGTTCTTC. Translation gives CASSWESGSSYNEQFF. The genes are TRBV5-1 and TRBJ2-1; 8 nucleotides align to TRBD2. The junction had 5 bases not matched to a gene; V was cut back by 3 bases and J by 0 bases. The CDR3 length is 16 residues. Germline loops: CDR1 SGHRS, CDR2 YFSETQ.

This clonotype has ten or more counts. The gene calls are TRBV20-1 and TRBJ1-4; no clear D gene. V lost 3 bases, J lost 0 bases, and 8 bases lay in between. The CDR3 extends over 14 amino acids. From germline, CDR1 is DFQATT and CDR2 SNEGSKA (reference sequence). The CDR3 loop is CSARKAATNEKLFF. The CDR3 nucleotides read TGCAGTGCTAGGAAAGCCGCAACTAATGAAAAACTGTTTTTT.

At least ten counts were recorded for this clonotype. The CDR3 loop is CASSTRQGRAGELFF. The CDR3 DNA follows: TGTGCCAGCAGCACCCGACAGGGAAGGGCCGGGGAGCTGTTTTTT. The rearrangement joins TRBV28 to TRBJ2-2, with 7 positions matching TRBD1. The CDR3 length is 15 residues. Per the germline V gene, CDR1 is MDHEN and CDR2 is SYDVKM. Trimming removed 6 bases from V and 6 bases from J; junction bases left unmatched: 10.

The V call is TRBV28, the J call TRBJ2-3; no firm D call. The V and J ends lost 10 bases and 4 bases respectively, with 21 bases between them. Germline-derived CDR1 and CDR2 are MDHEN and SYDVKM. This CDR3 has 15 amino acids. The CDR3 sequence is CATSRFAVLSDTQYF. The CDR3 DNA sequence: TGTGCCACCAGCAGGTTTGCGGTACTCTCAGATACGCAGTATTTT.

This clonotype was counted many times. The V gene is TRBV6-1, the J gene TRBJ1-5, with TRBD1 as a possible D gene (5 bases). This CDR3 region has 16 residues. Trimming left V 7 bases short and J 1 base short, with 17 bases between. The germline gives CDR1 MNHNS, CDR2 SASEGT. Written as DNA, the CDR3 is TGTGCCAGCACCCTTACGGCGGGGACGAGCAATCAGCCCCAGCATTTT. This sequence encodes CASTLTAGTSNQPQHF.

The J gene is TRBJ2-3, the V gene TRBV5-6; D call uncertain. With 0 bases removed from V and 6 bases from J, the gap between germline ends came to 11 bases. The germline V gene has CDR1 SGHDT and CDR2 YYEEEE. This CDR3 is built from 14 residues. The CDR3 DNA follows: TGTGCCAGCAGCTTGGGACGGGCCCGGGATACGCAGTATTTT. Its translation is CASSLGRARDTQYF.

The CDR3: CSVVRENTGELFF. In nucleotides, the CDR3 is TGCAGCGTTGTACGGGAGAACACCGGGGAGCTGTTTTTT. The chain uses TRBV29-1 and TRBJ2-2, with D possibly matching TRBD2 (5 bases). Trimming took off 4 bases at V and 1 base at J, with 7 bases between the two ends. Germline-derived CDR1 and CDR2 are SQVTM and ANQGSEA. The CDR3 has 13 amino acids.

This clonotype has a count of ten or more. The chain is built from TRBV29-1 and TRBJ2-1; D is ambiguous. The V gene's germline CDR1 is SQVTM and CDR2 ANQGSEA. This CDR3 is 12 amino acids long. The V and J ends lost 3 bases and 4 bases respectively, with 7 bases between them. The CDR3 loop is CSVDWPYNEQFF. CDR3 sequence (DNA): TGCAGCGTTGACTGGCCATACAATGAGCAGTTCTTC.

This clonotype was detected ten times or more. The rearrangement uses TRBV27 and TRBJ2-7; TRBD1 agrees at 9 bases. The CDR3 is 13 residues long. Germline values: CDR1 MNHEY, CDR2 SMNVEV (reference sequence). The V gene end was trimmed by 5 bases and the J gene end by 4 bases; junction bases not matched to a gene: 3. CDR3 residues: CASSRQGGYEQYF. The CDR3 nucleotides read TGTGCCAGCAGTCGACAGGGGGGGTACGAGCAGTACTTC.

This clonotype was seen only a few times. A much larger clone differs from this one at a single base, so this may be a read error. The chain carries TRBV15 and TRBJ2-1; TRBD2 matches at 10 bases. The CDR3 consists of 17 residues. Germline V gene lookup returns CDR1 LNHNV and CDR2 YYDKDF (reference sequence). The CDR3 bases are TGTGCCACCAGCAGAGACAGGGGGACTAGCGTATACAATGAGCAGCTCTTC. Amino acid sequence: CATSRDRGTSVYNEQLF. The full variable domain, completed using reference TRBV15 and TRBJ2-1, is DAMVIQNPRYQVTQFGKPVTLSCSQTLNHNVMYWYQQKSSQAPKLLFHYYDKDFNNEADTPDNFQSRRPNTSFCFLDIRSPGLGDTAMYLCATSRDRGTSVYNEQLFGPGTRLTVL.

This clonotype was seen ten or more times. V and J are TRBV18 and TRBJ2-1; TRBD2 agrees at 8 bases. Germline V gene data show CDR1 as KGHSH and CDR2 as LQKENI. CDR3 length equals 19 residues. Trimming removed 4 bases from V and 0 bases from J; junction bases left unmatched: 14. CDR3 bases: TGTGCCAGCTCACGCCAATCGCCGTCCGGGACTAGCTCCTACAATGAGCAGTTCTTC. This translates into CASSRQSPSGTSSYNEQFF.